This T cell receptor beta chain emerged from a study of cytomegalovirus exposure and HLA in healthy donors. Everyone who donated was a healthy bone marrow donor. The PCR used 60 Vbeta and 13 Jbeta primers. Sequenced by immunoSEQ multiplex PCR; TCRdb stores in-frame clones only, minus some. This sample yields 95,000 to 150,000 clones, of which around 75% are seen a single time; under 2.5% belongs to the top ten. On this clone: Its antigen is still unknown.

Germline CDR1 and CDR2: GTSNPN and SVGIG (reference sequence). With 2 bases clipped from V and 3 bases from J, the junction kept 4 bases outside the gene matches. The CDR3 extends over 14 amino acids. Findings and limits, study-wide: The study listed 164 cytomegalovirus-associated TCR beta chains. In a later analysis, a genetic analysis reported fewer productive-TCR N-insertions in an Asian-associated ancestry cluster than the cohort average. Clonal expansion was found to be greater in HLA-associated TCR beta chains than in equally common others in a later analysis.

The V gene is TRBV30, the J gene TRBJ1-5; the match to TRBD1 covers 7 bases. The receptor was derived from a man aged 25 to 40 in good health and CMV-seronegative. The source material was PBMCs. CDR3 region: CAWSRTGANQPQHF. The CDR3 coding sequence is TGTGCCTGGAGTCGTACAGGGGCCAATCAGCCCCAGCATTTT.